This entry lists 20 T cell receptor beta chains sequenced from one sample in a study of T cells in Graves' hyperthyroidism and ophthalmopathy. TCR beta CDR3 regions were amplified from RNA. The study used the HTBI primer set for a first-round RT-PCR of the TCR CDR3. TCRdb called the multiplex PCR reads again in MiXCR, with one record for every CDR3 protein. The sample has hundreds of thousands of distinct CDR3 sequences; approximately 14% are singletons. Sequencing was performed on blood. The receptor source for this set is a woman aged 18-30 years with Graves' hyperthyroidism.

This clonotype was counted many times. The chain uses TRBV7-9 and TRBJ2-7; D gene unclear. CDR1 SEHNR and CDR2 FQNEAQ come from the germline V gene (reference sequence). V was trimmed by 5 bases and J by 5 bases, leaving 13 bases between them. The CDR3 is 13 amino acids. CDR3 DNA sequence: TGTGCCAGCAGCACCCCTCCGGTCCACGAGCAGTACTTC. As protein: CASSTPPVHEQYF.

This clonotype has ten or more counts. CDR3 sequence (DNA): TGCAGTGCTAGAGTAGGACTCTGGGGCAATCAGCCCCAGCATTTT. Its translation is CSARVGLWGNQPQHF. The chain links TRBV20-1 to TRBJ1-5; no definite D call. This CDR3 has 15 amino acids. Germline assignment: CDR1 DFQATT and CDR2 SNEGSKA (reference sequence). V shed 1 base and J shed 2 bases, with 12 bases lying between them.

The chain joins TRBV4-3 to TRBJ2-5; 7 bases are a match to TRBD1. The CDR3 runs 15 residues. V shed 0 bases, J shed 7 bases, and the junction held 8 bases outside the gene matches. CDR1 is LGHNA and CDR2 is YSLEER in the germline V gene. The CDR3 loop reads CASSQEEGAWGTQYF. The DNA of the CDR3 is TGCGCCAGCAGCCAAGAAGAGGGGGCTTGGGGGACCCAGTACTTC.

V is TRBV12-3 or TRBV12-4 and J is TRBJ1-5; perhaps TRBD1 as D (6 bases). V was trimmed by 5 bases and J by 12 bases, leaving 11 bases between them. The CDR3 length is 11 residues. This chain's CDR3 is CASSKGGLQHF. CDR3 nucleotide sequence: TGTGCCAGCAGTAAGGGGGGGCTCCAGCATTTT.

In this sample, this clonotype turned up a few times. The chain couples TRBV25-1 to TRBJ2-3; 12 bases align to TRBD1. Unmatched junction bases numbered 3, after V lost 5 bases and J lost 3 bases. This CDR3 comprises 15 residues. Germline V gene lookup returns CDR1 MGHDK and CDR2 SYGVNS. DNA of the CDR3: TGTGCCAGCAGTAGGGACAGGGGGCCAACAGATACGCAGTATTTT. Its protein product is CASSRDRGPTDTQYF.

This clonotype was detected only a few times. J is TRBJ1-6 and V is TRBV27, with D possibly TRBD1 on 6 matching bases. Germline V gene data show CDR1 as MNHEY and CDR2 as SMNVEV (reference sequence). This CDR3 region has 16 residues. V was pared by 3 bases and J by 9 bases, with 18 bases between. The CDR3 nucleotides read TGTGCCAGCAGTTTCCGCGACAGGAACCCTATTTCACCCCTCCACTTT. Protein: CASSFRDRNPISPLHF.

This clonotype has more than one count but fewer than ten. The V gene is TRBV10-3, the J gene TRBJ1-2; D not certain. Germline V gene sequence: CDR1 ENHRY, CDR2 SYGVKD. The CDR3 has 14 residues. V lost 1 base and J lost 2, with 8 bases in between. CDR3 DNA sequence: TGTGCCATCAGTGAGTATCCATCCAACTATGGCTACACCTTC. Translated: CAISEYPSNYGYTF.

This clonotype appeared a few times. V is TRBV7-8 and J is TRBJ2-3; the D gene could be TRBD1 or TRBD2 (5 bases each). Germline CDR1 and CDR2: SGHVS and FQNEAQ. The CDR3 has 13 amino acids. V lost 3 bases, J lost 9 bases, and 13 bases lay in between. The CDR3: CASSLGRGSTQYF. CDR3 coding DNA: TGTGCCAGCAGCTTGGGACGGGGTAGCACGCAGTATTTT.

This clonotype was seen a few times. The chain couples TRBV29-1 to TRBJ2-3, with 15 bases identical to TRBD2. The CDR3 sequence is 17 residues long. The junction had 6 bases not matched to a gene; V was cut back by 2 bases and J by 3 bases. Per germline, CDR1 SQVTM and CDR2 ANQGSEA. The CDR3 reads CSVELDGTSGRTDTQYF. CDR3 DNA: TGCAGCGTTGAATTAGACGGGACTAGCGGGAGGACAGATACGCAGTATTTT.

This clonotype was observed at least ten times. The V and J genes are TRBV5-1 and TRBJ1-1; 12 nucleotides line up with TRBD1. Germline V gene data show CDR1 as SGHRS and CDR2 as YFSETQ. This CDR3 comprises 15 residues. The J segment lost 6 bases and the V segment lost 4 bases, leaving 7 bases of the junction unmatched. The CDR3 coding sequence is TGCGCCAGCAGCACGGGACAGGGGGCCGGCTCTGAAGCTTTCTTT. Residues: CASSTGQGAGSEAFF. Variable domain in full (rest from reference TRBV5-1 and TRBJ1-1): KAGVTQTPRYLIKTRGQQVTLSCSPISGHRSVSWYQQTPGQGLQFLFEYFSETQRNKGNFPGRFSGRQFSNSRSEMNVSTLELGDSALYLCASSTGQGAGSEAFFGQGTRLTVV.

This clonotype showed up just a few times. J is TRBJ2-1 and V is TRBV29-1, with 12 bases identical to TRBD2. This CDR3 is built from 18 residues. V lost 6 bases to trimming and J lost 2 bases; unmatched junction nucleotides: 14. Germline loops: CDR1 SQVTM, CDR2 ANQGSEA. DNA of the CDR3: TGCAGCGTGGATGGGACTAGCGGGCCTATGGCTACCTACAATGAGCAGTTCTTC. It is translated as CSVDGTSGPMATYNEQFF.

This clonotype has at least ten counts. The chain has TRBV20-1 and TRBJ1-6; D may be TRBD1 (5 bases). This CDR3 is built from 14 residues. Germline CDR1 DFQATT, CDR2 SNEGSKA (reference sequence). Trimming shortened V by 5 bases and J by 8 bases, and 16 bases separated the two germline ends. In DNA form, the CDR3 reads TGCAGTGCTCCTCGACCCTGGGGGGATTCACCCCTCCACTTT. Protein: CSAPRPWGDSPLHF.

The gene calls are TRBV9 and TRBJ2-1; D not certain. V lost 0 bases to trimming and J lost 5 bases, with 9 bases between them. The CDR3 has 14 residues. The germline gives CDR1 SGDLS, CDR2 YYNGEE. Here the CDR3 DNA reads TGTGCCAGCAGCGTAGCCGTCCGGGACAATGAGCAGTTCTTC. This translates into CASSVAVRDNEQFF.

This clonotype has just a few counts. The chain recombines TRBV3-1 with TRBJ2-2, with unresolved D. The CDR3 length is 11 residues. Germline loops: CDR1 LGHDT, CDR2 YNNKEL (reference sequence). V dropped 1 base and J dropped 6 bases, with 0 bases sitting between them. The CDR3 is CASSQAGELFF. In nucleotides, the CDR3 is TGTGCCAGCAGCCAAGCCGGGGAGCTGTTTTTT.

The table lists this clonotype with many counts. The rearrangement links TRBV20-1 to TRBJ2-3, with D perhaps matching TRBD2 (5 bases). CDR1 is DFQATT and CDR2 is SNEGSKA in the germline V gene (reference sequence). V was clipped by 4 bases and J by 3 bases, with 11 bases between them. The CDR3 loop spans 13 amino acids. DNA for the CDR3: TGCAGTGCTAACGGGTGGAGGACAGATACGCAGTATTTT. This gives the protein CSANGWRTDTQYF.

Ten or more counts support this clonotype. The J gene is TRBJ2-1, the V gene TRBV18; no firm D call. In germline, CDR1 is KGHSH, CDR2 LQKENI. V shed 3 bases and J shed 7 bases, with 10 bases lying between them. CDR3 length equals 13 residues. CDR3 region: CASSPPSINEQFF. CDR3 DNA sequence: TGTGCCAGCTCACCCCCCTCCATTAATGAGCAGTTCTTC.

This clonotype was counted a few times. The V call is TRBV28, the J call TRBJ1-5, with TRBD1 as a possible D gene (5 bases). The CDR3 has 17 residues. Germline V gene data show CDR1 as MDHEN and CDR2 as SYDVKM. Trimming removed 2 bases from V and 4 bases from J, with 18 bases in between. This chain's CDR3 is CASSLLGKGQINQPQHF. CDR3 DNA: TGTGCCAGCAGTTTACTCGGGAAGGGGCAGATTAATCAGCCCCAGCATTTT.

The rearrangement joins TRBV29-1 to TRBJ2-1; no clear D. The CDR3 runs 16 residues. In germline, CDR1 is SQVTM, CDR2 ANQGSEA. Trimming removed 3 bases at V and 1 base at J, with 16 bases between. This CDR3 is CSVDISAPRSYNEQFF. As DNA, the CDR3 is TGCAGCGTTGATATTTCGGCCCCCCGGTCCTACAATGAGCAGTTCTTC.

Concerning this clonotype itself: The junction shows a germline mismatch at one end, possibly a read error. The genes are TRBV6-5 and TRBJ2-7; 13 bases are a match to TRBD2. Germline CDR1 reads MNHEY; CDR2 reads SVGAGI. CDR3 length equals 15 residues. The CDR3 DNA sequence: TGTACCAGCAGTTACTCGACTAGCGGGAGGTCTGGGCAGTACTTC. This codes for CTSSYSTSGRSGQYF.

V gene TRBV14 combines with J gene TRBJ2-3; D not certain. The CDR3 has 17 residues. Germline CDR1 and CDR2: SGHDN and FVKESK. Trimming removed 5 bases from V and 1 base from J, with 19 bases in between. The CDR3 here is CASSTHRASAGTDTQYF. The CDR3 coding sequence is TGTGCCAGCAGCACACACCGGGCCTCCGCGGGCACAGATACGCAGTATTTT. Together with reference TRBV14 and TRBJ2-3, the CDR3 gives the full variable domain: EAGVTQFPSHSVIEKGQTVTLRCDPISGHDNLYWYRRVMGKEIKFLLHFVKESKQDESGMPNNRFLAERTGGTYSTLKVQPAELEDSGVYFCASSTHRASAGTDTQYFGPGTRLTVL.